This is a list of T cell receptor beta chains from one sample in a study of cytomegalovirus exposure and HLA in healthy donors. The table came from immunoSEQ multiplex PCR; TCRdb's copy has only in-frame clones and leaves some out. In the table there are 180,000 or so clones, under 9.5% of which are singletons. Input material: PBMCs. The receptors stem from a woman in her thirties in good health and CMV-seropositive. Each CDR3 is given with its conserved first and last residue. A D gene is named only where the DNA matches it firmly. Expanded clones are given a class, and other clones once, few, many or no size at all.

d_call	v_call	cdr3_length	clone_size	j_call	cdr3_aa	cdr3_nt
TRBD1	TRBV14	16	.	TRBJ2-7	CASSRRTGTGDSEQYF	TGTGCCAGCAGCCGCCGTACGGGGACAGGGGACAGCGAGCAGTACTTC
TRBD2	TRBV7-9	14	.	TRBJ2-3	CASTRTSGRDTQYF	TGTGCCAGCACCCGGACTAGCGGGAGAGATACGCAGTATTTT
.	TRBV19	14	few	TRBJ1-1	CASSPGNWNTEAFF	TGTGCCAGTAGTCCGGGGAACTGGAACACTGAAGCTTTCTTT
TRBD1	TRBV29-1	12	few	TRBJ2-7	CSVGTGSYEQYF	TGCAGCGTTGGGACAGGGAGCTACGAGCAGTACTTC
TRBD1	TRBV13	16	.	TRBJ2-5	CASSPITGGAGETQYF	TGTGCCAGCAGCCCGATCACAGGGGGCGCCGGGGAGACCCAGTACTTC
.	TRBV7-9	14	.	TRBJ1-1	CASSRDGGRTEAFF	TGTGCCAGCAGCCGGGACGGGGGACGGACTGAAGCTTTCTTT
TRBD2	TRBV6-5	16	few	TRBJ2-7	CASSYGFWREGHEQYF	TGTGCCAGCAGTTACGGGTTCTGGCGGGAGGGCCACGAGCAGTACTTC
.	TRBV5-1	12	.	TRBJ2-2	CASSLTTGELFF	TGCGCCAGCAGCTTGACAACCGGGGAGCTGTTTTTT
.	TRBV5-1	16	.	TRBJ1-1	CASRTVGFSMNTEAFF	TGCGCCAGCAGGACAGTTGGGTTCTCCATGAACACTGAAGCTTTCTTT
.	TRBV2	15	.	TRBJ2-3	CASRTTGSPGDTQYF	TGTGCCAGCAGAACAACAGGGTCCCCCGGGGATACGCAGTATTTT
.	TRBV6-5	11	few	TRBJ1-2	CATRGRYGYTF	TGTGCCACTCGGGGGAGGTATGGCTACACCTTC
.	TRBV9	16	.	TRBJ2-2	CASSVATMMNTGELFF	TGTGCCAGCAGCGTAGCGACTATGATGAACACCGGGGAGCTGTTTTTT
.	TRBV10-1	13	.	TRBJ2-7	CASLRRQTYEQYF	TGCGCCAGTTTGAGGAGACAGACCTACGAGCAGTACTTC
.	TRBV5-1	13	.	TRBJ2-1	CASSLAGSNEQFF	TGCGCCAGCAGCTTGGCAGGCTCCAATGAGCAGTTCTTC
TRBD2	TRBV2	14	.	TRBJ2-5	CASSEHGREETQYF	TGTGCCAGCAGTGAACACGGGAGGGAAGAGACCCAGTACTTC
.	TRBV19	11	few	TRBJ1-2	CAQARGLDYTF	TGTGCCCAAGCCCGAGGCCTTGACTACACCTTC
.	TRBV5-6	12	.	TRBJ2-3	CASSLDLDTQYF	TGTGCCAGCAGCTTGGACTTAGATACGCAGTATTTT
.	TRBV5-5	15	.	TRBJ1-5	CASSLLGGGGQPQHF	TGTGCCAGCAGCTTGTTGGGAGGGGGTGGCCAGCCCCAGCATTTT
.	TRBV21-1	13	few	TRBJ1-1	CASSKAGDTEAFF	TGTGCCAGCAGCAAAGCAGGGGACACTGAAGCTTTCTTT
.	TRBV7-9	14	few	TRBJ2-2	CASSFSAGTGELFF	TGTGCCAGCAGCTTCTCCGCGGGCACCGGGGAGCTGTTTTTT
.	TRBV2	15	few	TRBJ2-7	CASRSESGPTYEQYF	TGTGCCAGCAGATCGGAGAGCGGGCCTACCTACGAGCAGTACTTC
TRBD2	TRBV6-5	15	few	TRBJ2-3	CASSYSSGRGNTQYF	TGTGCCAGCAGTTACTCGAGCGGGAGAGGCAATACGCAGTATTTT
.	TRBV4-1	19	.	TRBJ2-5	CASSHAQGLSTSVQETQYF	TGCGCCAGCAGCCACGCCCAGGGGCTCTCCACTAGCGTACAAGAGACCCAGTACTTC
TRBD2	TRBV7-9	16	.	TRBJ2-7	CASSVGELAGVGEQYF	TGTGCCAGCAGTGTCGGTGAACTAGCGGGAGTAGGAGAGCAGTACTTC
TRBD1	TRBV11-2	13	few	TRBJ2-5	CASSPRDRGTQYF	TGTGCCAGCAGCCCCCGGGACAGGGGGACCCAGTACTTC
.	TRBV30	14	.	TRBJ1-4	CAWSVVRLPEKLFF	TGTGCCTGGAGTGTCGTCAGGTTGCCCGAAAAACTGTTTTTT
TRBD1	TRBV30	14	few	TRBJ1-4	CAWSHKGAYEKLFF	TGTGCCTGGAGTCATAAGGGGGCTTACGAAAAACTGTTTTTT
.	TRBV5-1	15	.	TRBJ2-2	CASRVVAVNTGELFF	TGCGCCAGCAGGGTAGTAGCGGTTAACACCGGGGAGCTGTTTTTT
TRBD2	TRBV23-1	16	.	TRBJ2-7	CASTFRTERECYEQYF	TGCGCCAGCACCTTTCGGACGGAGCGGGAGTGCTACGAGCAGTACTTC
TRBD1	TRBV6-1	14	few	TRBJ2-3	CASTGQGAANTQYF	TGTGCCAGCACCGGACAGGGAGCAGCAAATACGCAGTATTTT
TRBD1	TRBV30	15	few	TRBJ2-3	CAWSRDRVPTDTQYF	TGTGCCTGGAGTAGGGACAGGGTACCCACAGATACGCAGTATTTT
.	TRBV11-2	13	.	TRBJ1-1	CASSPKPGTEAFF	TGTGCCAGCAGCCCAAAACCGGGGACTGAAGCTTTCTTT
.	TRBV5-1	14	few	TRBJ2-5	CASFEGDSQETQYF	TGCGCCAGCTTCGAGGGGGATAGCCAAGAGACCCAGTACTTC
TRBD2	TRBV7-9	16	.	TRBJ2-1	CASSFGLAGGGNEQFF	TGTGCCAGCAGCTTCGGACTAGCGGGAGGGGGAAATGAGCAGTTCTTC
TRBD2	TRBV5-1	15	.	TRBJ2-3	CASSLVAGVQDTQYF	TGCGCCAGCAGCTTGGTAGCGGGAGTTCAAGATACGCAGTATTTT
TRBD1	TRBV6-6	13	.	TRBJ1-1	CASSHRGSTEAFF	TGTGCCAGCAGTCACAGGGGTAGCACTGAAGCTTTCTTT
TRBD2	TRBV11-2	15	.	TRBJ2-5	CASNLAGGAQETQYF	TGTGCCAGCAATCTGGCGGGAGGGGCCCAAGAGACCCAGTACTTC